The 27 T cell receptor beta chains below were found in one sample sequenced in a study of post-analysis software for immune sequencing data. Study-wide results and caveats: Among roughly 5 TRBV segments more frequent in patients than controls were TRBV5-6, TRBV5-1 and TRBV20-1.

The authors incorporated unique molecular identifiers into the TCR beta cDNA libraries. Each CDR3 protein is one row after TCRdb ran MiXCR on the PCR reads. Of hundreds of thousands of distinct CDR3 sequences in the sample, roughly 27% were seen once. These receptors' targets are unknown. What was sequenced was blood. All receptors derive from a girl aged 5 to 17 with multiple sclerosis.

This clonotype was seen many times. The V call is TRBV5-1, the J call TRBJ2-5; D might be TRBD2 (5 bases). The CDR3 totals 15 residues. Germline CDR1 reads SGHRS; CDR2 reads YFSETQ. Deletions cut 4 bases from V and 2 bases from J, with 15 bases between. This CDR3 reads CASSSRPGSQETQYF. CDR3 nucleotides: TGCGCCAGCAGCAGCCGACCGGGATCTCAAGAGACCCAGTACTTC.

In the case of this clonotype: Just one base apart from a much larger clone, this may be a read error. CDR3 sequence: CSVELAGDNYERYF. CDR3 nucleotide sequence: TGCAGCGTCGAACTAGCGGGAGATAACTACGAGCGGTACTTC. V usage is TRBV29-1 and J usage is TRBJ2-7; 11 nucleotides agree with TRBD2. CDR3 length: 14 amino acids. The germline gives CDR1 SQVTM, CDR2 ANQGSEA.

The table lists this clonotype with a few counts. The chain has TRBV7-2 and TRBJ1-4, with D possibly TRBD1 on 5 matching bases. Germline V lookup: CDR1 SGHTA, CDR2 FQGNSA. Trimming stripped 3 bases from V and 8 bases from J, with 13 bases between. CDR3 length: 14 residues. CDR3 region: CASSFGHQVEKLFF. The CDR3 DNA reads TGTGCCAGCAGCTTTGGACACCAGGTGGAAAAACTGTTTTTT.

The CDR3 DNA is TGTGCCAGCTTATGGACTAGCAACACAGATACGCAGTATTTT. Its translation: CASLWTSNTDTQYF. This chain joins TRBV6-6 and TRBJ2-3; 8 bases fit TRBD2. CDR3 length equals 14 residues. J was trimmed by 2 bases and V by 8 bases; bases with no gene match: 6. Germline CDR1 is MNHNY and CDR2 is SVGAGI (reference sequence).

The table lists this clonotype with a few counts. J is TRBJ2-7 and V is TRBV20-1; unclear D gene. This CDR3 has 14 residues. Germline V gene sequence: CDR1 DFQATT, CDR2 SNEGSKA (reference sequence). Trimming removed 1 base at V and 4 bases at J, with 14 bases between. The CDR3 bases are TGCAGTGCTAGAGCCCTCCGGACGGGTTACGAGCAGTACTTC. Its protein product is CSARALRTGYEQYF.

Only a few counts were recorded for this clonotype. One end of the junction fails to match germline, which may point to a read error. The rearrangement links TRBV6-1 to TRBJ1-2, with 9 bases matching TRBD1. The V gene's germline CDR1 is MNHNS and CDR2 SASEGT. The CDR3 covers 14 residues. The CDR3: CASSRDRGVHGYTF. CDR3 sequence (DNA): TGTGCCAGCAGTCGCGACAGGGGGGTTCATGGTTACACCTTC.

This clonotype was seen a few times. CDR3 bases: TGTGCCAGCAGTCCCACAGGTATCGCGGAGCAGTACTTC. Its translation: CASSPTGIAEQYF. The chain has TRBV7-9 and TRBJ2-7; maybe TRBD1 (5 bases). Per the germline V gene, CDR1 is SEHNR and CDR2 is FQNEAQ (reference sequence). CDR3 length: 13 amino acids. The V end was cut by 6 bases, the J end by 7 bases, with 16 bases between.

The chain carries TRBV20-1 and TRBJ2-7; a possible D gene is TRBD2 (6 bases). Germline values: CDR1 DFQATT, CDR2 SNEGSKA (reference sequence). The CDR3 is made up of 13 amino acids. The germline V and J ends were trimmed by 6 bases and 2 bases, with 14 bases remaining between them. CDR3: CSARLVQTYEQYF. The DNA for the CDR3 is TGCAGTGCCCGACTAGTGCAAACCTACGAGCAGTACTTC.

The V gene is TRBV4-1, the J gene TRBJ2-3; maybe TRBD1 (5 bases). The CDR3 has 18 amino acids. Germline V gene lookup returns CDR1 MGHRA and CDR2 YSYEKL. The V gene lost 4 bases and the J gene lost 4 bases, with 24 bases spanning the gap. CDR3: CASSPTSGRRGRADTQYF. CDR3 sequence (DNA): TGCGCCAGCAGCCCCACCTCTGGACGAAGGGGCAGGGCAGATACGCAGTATTTT.

CDR3 in amino acids: CASSFLGLAEYNEQFF. In DNA, the CDR3 is TGTGCCAGCAGCTTTTTGGGACTAGCGGAGTACAATGAGCAGTTCTTC. This chain connects TRBV7-9 to TRBJ2-1, with 11 bases lining up with TRBD2. Germline CDR1 reads SEHNR; CDR2 reads FQNEAQ (reference sequence). This CDR3 has 16 residues. Trimming took 3 bases from V and 4 from J; bases not matched to a gene: 5.

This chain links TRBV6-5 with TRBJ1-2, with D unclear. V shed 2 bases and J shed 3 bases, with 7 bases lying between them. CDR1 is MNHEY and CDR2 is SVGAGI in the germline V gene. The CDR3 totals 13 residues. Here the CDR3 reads CASSYHRDYGYTF. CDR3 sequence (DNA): TGTGCCAGCAGTTACCACAGAGACTATGGCTACACCTTC.

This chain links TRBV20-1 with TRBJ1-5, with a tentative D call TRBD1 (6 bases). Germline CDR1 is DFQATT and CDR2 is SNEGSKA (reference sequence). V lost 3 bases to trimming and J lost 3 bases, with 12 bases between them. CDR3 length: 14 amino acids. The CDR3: CSASPGTYNQPQHF. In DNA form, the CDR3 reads TGCAGTGCTAGCCCCGGGACATACAATCAGCCCCAGCATTTT.

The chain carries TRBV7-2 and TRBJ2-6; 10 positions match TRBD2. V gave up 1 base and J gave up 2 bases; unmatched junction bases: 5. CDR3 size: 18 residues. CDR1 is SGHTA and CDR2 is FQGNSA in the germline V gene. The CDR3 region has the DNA TGTGCCAGCAGCTTAGGAGCGGGAGGGCCCCCTGGGGCCAACGTCCTGACTTTC. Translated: CASSLGAGGPPGANVLTF.

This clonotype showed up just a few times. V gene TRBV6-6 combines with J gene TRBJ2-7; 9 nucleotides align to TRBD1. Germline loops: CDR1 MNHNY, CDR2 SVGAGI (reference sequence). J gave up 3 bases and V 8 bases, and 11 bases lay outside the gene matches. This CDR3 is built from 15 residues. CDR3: CASQMGTGPIYEQYF. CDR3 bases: TGTGCCAGCCAAATGGGGACAGGGCCTATCTACGAGCAGTACTTC.

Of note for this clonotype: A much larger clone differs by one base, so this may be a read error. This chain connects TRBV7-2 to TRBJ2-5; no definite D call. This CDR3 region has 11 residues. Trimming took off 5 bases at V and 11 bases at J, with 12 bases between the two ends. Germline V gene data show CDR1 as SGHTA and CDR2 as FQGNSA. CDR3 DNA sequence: TGTGCCAGCAGCCGGAGTGGTGAGCAGTACTTC. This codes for CASSRSGEQYF.

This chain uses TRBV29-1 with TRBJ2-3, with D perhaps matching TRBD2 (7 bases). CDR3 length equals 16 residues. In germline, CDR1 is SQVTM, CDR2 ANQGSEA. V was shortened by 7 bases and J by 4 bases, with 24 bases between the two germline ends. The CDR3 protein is CSGPGVAGEGPDTQYF. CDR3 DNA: TGCAGCGGCCCAGGGGTTGCGGGAGAAGGGCCAGATACGCAGTATTTT.

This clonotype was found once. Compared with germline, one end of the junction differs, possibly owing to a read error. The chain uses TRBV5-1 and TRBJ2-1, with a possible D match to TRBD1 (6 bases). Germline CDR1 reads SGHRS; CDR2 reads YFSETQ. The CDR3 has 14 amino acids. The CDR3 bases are TGCGCCGGCAGCTCCCTGGGAACGGACAGCAAGAGGTTCTTC. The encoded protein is CAGSSLGTDSKRFF.

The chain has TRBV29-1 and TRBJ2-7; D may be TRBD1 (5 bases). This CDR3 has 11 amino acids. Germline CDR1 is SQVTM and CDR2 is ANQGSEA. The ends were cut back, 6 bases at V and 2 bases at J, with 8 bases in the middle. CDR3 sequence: CSVKTAYEQYF. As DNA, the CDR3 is TGCAGCGTGAAGACAGCCTACGAGCAGTACTTC.

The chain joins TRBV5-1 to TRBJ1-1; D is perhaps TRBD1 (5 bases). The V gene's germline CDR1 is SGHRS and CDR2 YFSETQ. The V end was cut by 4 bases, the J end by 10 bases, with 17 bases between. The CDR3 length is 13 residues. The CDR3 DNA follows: TGCGCCAGCAGCCCCGGGACCCTAGAAGGAGCTTTCTTT. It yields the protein CASSPGTLEGAFF. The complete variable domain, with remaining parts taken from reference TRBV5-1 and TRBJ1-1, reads KAGVTQTPRYLIKTRGQQVTLSCSPISGHRSVSWYQQTPGQGLQFLFEYFSETQRNKGNFPGRFSGRQFSNSRSEMNVSTLELGDSALYLCASSPGTLEGAFFGQGTRLTVV.

CDR3 region: CASSPTLRGTDTEAFF. CDR3 nucleotides: TGCGCCAGCAGCCCAACTCTCAGGGGAACGGACACTGAAGCTTTCTTT. V is TRBV4-1 and J is TRBJ1-1, with D possibly being TRBD1 (6 bases). The CDR3 length is 16 residues. Per germline, CDR1 MGHRA and CDR2 YSYEKL. The germline V and J ends were trimmed by 4 bases and 3 bases, with 18 bases remaining between them.

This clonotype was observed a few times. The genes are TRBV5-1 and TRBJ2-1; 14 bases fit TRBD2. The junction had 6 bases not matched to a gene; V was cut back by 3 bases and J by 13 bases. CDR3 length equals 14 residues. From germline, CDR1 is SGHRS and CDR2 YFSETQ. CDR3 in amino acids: CASSSRTSGGPQFF. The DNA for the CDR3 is TGCGCCAGCAGCTCGAGGACTAGCGGGGGGCCCCAGTTCTTC.

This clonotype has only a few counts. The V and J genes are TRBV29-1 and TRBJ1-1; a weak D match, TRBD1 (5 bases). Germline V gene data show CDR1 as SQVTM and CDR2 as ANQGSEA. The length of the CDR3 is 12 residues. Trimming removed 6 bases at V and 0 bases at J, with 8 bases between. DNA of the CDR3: TGCAGCGTACGACAGATGAACACTGAAGCTTTCTTT. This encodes CSVRQMNTEAFF.

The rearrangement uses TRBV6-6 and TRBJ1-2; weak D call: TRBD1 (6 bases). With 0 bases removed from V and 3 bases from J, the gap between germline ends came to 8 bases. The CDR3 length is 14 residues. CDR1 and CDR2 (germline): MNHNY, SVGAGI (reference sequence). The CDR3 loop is CASSYSGGDYGYTF. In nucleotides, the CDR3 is TGTGCCAGCAGTTACTCGGGGGGCGACTATGGCTACACCTTC.

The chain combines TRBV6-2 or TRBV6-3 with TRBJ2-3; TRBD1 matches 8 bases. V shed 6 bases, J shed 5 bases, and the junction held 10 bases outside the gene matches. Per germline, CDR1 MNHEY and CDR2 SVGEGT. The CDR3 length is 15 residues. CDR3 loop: CASSPYRTGQDTQYF. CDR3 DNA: TGTGCCAGCAGCCCCTACCGGACAGGGCAAGATACGCAGTATTTT.

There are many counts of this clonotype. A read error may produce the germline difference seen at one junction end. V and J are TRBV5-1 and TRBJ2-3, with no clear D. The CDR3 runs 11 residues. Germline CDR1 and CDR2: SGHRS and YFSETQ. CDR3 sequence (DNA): TGTGCCAGCAGCTTAGGAGATACGCAGTATTTT. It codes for CASSLGDTQYF.

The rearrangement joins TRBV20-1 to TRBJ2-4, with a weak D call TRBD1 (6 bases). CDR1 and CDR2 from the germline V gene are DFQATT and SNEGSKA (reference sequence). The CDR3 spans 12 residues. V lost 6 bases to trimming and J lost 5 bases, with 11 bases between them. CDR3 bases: TGCAGTGCCCGGACAGTTGAAAACATTCAGTACTTC. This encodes CSARTVENIQYF.

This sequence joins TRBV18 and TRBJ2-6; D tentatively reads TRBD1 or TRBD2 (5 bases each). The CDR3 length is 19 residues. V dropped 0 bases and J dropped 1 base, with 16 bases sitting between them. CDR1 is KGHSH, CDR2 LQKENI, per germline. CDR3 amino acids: CASSPPLRGWGSGANVLTF. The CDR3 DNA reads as TGTGCCAGCTCACCACCGCTGAGGGGCTGGGGATCTGGGGCCAACGTCCTGACTTTC.